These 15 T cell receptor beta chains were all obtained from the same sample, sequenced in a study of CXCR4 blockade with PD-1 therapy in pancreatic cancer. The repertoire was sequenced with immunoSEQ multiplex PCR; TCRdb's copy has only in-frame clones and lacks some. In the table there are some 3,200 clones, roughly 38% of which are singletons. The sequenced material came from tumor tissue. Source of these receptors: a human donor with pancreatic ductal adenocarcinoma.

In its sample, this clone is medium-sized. CDR3 amino acids: CASSLQGDTALTF. The CDR3, as DNA: TGTGCCAGCAGCTTACAAGGGGATACGGCGCTCACCTTC. The rearrangement uses TRBV7-1 and TRBJ1-2; TRBD1 is a possible D gene (5 bases). TRBV7-1 is given ORF status, its function remaining uncertain. CDR3 size: 13 residues. Deletions cut 4 bases from V and 13 bases from J, with 19 bases between.

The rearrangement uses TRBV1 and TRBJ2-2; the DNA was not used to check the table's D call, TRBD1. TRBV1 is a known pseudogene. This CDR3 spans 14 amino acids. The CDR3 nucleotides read TGCGCCAGCAGCCATCTACAGGGATCCGGGGAGCTGTTTTTT. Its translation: CASSHLQGSGELFF.

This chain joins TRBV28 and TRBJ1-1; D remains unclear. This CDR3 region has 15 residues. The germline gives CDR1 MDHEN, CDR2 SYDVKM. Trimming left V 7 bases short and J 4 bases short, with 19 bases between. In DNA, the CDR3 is TGTGCCAGCAAGTACCTACGTGGGTCGGGCACTGAAGCTTTCTTT. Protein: CASKYLRGSGTEAFF.

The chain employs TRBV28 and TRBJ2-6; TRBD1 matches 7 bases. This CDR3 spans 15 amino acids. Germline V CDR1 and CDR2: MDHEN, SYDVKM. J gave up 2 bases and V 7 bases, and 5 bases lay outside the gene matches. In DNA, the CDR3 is TGTGCCAGCACCCAAGGGGGCGCTGGGGCCAACGTCCTGACTTTC. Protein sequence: CASTQGGAGANVLTF.

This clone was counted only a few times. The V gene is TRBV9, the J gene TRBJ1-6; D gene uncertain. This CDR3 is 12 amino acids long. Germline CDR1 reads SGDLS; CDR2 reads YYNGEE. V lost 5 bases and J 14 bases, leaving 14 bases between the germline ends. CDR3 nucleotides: TGTGCCAGCAGTGTGGTGCATCTGACCCTCCACTTT. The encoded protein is CASSVVHLTLHF.

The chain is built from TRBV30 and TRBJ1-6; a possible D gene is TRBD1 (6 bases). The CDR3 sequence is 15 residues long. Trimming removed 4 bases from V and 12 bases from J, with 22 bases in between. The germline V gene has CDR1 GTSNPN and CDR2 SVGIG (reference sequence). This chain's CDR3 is CAWTQLGAPKGPLHF. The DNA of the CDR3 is TGTGCCTGGACCCAATTGGGGGCCCCTAAAGGACCCCTCCACTTT.

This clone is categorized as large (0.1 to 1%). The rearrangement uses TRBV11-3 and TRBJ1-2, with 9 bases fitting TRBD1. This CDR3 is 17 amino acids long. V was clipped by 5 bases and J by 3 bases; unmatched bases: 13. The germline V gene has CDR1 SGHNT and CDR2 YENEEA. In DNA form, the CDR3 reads TGTGCCAGCAGCACCCGGGACAGGGCTTCTATTGACTATGGCTACACCTTC. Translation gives CASSTRDRASIDYGYTF. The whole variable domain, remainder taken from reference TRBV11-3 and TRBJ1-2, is EAGVVQSPRYKIIEKKQPVAFWCNPISGHNTLYWYLQNLGQGPELLIRYENEEAVDDSQLPKDRFSAERLKGVDSTLKIQPAELGDSAVYLCASSTRDRASIDYGYTFGSGTRLTVV.

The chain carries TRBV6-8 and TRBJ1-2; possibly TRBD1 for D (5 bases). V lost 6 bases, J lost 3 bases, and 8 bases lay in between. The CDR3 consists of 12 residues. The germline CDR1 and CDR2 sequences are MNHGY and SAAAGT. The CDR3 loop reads CASRPGYYGYTF. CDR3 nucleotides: TGTGCCAGCAGACCAGGGTACTATGGCTACACCTTC.

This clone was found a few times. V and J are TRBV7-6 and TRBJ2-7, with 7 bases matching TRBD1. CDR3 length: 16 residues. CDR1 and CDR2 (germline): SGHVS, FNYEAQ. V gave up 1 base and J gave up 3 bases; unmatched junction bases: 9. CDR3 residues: CASSLESGTAFYEQYF. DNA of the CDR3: TGTGCCAGCAGCTTAGAGTCAGGGACAGCCTTCTACGAGCAGTACTTC.

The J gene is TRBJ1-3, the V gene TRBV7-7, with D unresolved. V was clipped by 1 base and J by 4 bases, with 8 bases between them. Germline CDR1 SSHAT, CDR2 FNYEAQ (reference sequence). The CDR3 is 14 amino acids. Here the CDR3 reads CASSLDGVGNTIYF. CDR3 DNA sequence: TGTGCCAGCAGCTTAGACGGGGTAGGAAACACCATATATTTT.

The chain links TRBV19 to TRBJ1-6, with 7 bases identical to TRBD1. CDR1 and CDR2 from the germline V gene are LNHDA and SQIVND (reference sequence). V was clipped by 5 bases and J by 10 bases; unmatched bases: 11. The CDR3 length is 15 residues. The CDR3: CASSSQTGSGSPLHF. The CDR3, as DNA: TGTGCCAGTAGTTCCCAGACAGGGTCGGGATCACCCCTCCACTTT. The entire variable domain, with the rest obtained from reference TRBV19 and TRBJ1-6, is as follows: DGGITQSPKYLFRKEGQNVTLSCEQNLNHDAMYWYRQDPGQGLRLIYYSQIVNDFQKGDIAEGYSVSREKKESFPLTVTSAQKNPTAFYLCASSSQTGSGSPLHFGNGTRLTVT.

For the CDR3, the DNA is TGTGCCACCAGCAGAGTGGGGGGCGAAGAGACCCAGTACTTC. Its translation is CATSRVGGEETQYF. The V and J genes are TRBV15 and TRBJ2-5; possibly TRBD1 or TRBD2 for D (6 bases each). The V and J ends lost 1 base and 3 bases respectively, with 9 bases between them. The CDR3 loop spans 14 amino acids. CDR1 and CDR2 (germline): LNHNV, YYDKDF (reference sequence).

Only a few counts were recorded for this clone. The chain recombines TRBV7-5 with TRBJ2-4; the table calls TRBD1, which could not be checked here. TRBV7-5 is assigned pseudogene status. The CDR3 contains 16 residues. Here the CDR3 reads CASSLDRTGGMNIQYF. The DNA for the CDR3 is TGTGCCAGCAGCTTAGACCGGACAGGGGGGATGAACATTCAGTACTTC.

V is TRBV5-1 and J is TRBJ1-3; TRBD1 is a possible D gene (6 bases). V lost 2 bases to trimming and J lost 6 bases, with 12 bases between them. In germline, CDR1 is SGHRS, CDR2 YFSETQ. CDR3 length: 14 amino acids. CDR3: CASSFEGGENTIYF. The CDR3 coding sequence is TGCGCCAGCAGCTTCGAGGGGGGCGAAAACACCATATATTTT.

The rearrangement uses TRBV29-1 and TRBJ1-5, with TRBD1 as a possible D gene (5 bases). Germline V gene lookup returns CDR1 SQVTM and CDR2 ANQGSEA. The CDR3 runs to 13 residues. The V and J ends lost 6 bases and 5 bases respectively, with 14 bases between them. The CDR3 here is CSVASGGDQPQHF. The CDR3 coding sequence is TGCAGCGTCGCCTCGGGGGGGGATCAGCCCCAGCATTTT. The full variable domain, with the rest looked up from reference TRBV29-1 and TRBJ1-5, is SAVISQKPSRDICQRGTSLTIQCQVDSQVTMMFWYRQQPGQSLTLIATANQGSEATYESGFVIDKFPISRPNLTFSTLTVSNMSPEDSSIYLCSVASGGDQPQHFGDGTRLSIL.